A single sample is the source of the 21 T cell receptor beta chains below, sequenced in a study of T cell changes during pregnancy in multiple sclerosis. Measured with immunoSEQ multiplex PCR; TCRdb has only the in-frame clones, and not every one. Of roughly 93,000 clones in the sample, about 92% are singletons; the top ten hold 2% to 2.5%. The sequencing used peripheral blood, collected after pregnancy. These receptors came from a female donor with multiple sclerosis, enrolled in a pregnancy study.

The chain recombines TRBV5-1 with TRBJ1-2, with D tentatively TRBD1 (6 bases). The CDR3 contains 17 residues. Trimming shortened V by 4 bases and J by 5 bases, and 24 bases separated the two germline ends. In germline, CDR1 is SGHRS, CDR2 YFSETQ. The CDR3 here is CASSRKLTGKALYGYTF. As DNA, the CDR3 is TGCGCCAGCAGCCGAAAGCTGACAGGCAAGGCTCTATATGGCTACACCTTC. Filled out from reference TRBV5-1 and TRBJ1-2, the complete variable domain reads KAGVTQTPRYLIKTRGQQVTLSCSPISGHRSVSWYQQTPGQGLQFLFEYFSETQRNKGNFPGRFSGRQFSNSRSEMNVSTLELGDSALYLCASSRKLTGKALYGYTFGSGTRLTVV.

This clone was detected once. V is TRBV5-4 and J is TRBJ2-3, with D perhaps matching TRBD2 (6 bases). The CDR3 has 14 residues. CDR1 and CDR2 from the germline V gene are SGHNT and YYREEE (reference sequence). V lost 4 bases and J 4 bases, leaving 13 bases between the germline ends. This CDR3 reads CASSTGLRADTQYF. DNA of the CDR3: TGTGCCAGCAGCACGGGACTTCGGGCAGATACGCAGTATTTT. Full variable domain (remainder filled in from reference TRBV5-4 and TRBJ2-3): ETGVTQSPTHLIKTRGQQVTLRCSSQSGHNTVSWYQQALGQGPQFIFQYYREEENGRGNFPPRFSGLQFPNYSSELNVNALELDDSALYLCASSTGLRADTQYFGPGTRLTVL.

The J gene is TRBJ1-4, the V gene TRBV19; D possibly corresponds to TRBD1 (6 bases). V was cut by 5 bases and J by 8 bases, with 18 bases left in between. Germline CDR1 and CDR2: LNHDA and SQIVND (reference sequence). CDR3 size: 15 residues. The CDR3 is CASSSQGRVVEKLFF. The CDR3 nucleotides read TGTGCCAGTAGTTCACAGGGTCGAGTAGTCGAAAAACTGTTTTTT.

The CDR3 bases are TGTGCCGGGCAGGGGGAAGAGACCCAGTACTTC. Protein: CAGQGEETQYF. V gene TRBV2 combines with J gene TRBJ2-5, with TRBD1 identical over 7 bases. J was trimmed by 3 bases and V by 11 bases; bases with no gene match: 3. This CDR3 region has 11 residues. The V gene's germline CDR1 is SNHLY and CDR2 FYNNEI. The variable domain in full, completed from reference TRBV2 and TRBJ2-5, reads EPEVTQTPSHQVTQMGQEVILRCVPISNHLYFYWYRQILGQKVEFLVSFYNNEISEKSEIFDDQFSVERPDGSNFTLKIRSTKLEDSAMYFCAGQGEETQYFGPGTRLLVL.

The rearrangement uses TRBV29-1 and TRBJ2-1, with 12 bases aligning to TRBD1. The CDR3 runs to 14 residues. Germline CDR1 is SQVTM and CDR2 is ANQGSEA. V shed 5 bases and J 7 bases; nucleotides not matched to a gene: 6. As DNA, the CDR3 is TGCAGCGTTACCGGGACAGGGGGCGAGAATGAGCAGTTCTTC. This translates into CSVTGTGGENEQFF.

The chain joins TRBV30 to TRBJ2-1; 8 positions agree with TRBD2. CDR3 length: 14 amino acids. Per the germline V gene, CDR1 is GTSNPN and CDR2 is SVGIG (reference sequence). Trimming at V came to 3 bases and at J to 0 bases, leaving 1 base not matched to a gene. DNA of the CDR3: TGTGCCTGGAGCGGGACTAGCTCCTACAATGAGCAGTTCTTC. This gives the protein CAWSGTSSYNEQFF.

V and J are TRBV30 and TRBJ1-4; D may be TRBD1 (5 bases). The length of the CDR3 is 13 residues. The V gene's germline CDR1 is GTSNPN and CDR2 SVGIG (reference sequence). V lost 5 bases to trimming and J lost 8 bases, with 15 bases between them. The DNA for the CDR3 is TGTGCCTGGGGGGCGGACGTAGGGGAAAAACTGTTTTTT. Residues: CAWGADVGEKLFF.

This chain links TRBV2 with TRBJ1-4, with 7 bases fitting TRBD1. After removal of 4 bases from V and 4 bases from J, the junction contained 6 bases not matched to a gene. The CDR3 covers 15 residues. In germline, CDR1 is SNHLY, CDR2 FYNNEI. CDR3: CASSARQGLNEKLFF. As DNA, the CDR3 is TGTGCCAGCAGTGCCAGACAGGGACTTAATGAAAAACTGTTTTTT.

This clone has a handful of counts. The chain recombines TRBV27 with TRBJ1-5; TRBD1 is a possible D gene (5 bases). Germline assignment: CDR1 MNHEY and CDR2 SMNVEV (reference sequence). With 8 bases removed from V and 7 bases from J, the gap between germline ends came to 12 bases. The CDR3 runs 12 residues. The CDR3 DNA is TGTGCCAGCCAGGGTTGGGGACAGCCCCAGCATTTT. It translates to CASQGWGQPQHF.

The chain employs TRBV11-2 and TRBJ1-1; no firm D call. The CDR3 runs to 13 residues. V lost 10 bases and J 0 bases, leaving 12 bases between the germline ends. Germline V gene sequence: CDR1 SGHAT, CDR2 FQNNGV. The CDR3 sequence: CATVPGMNTEAFF. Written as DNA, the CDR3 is TGTGCCACCGTCCCGGGAATGAACACTGAAGCTTTCTTT.

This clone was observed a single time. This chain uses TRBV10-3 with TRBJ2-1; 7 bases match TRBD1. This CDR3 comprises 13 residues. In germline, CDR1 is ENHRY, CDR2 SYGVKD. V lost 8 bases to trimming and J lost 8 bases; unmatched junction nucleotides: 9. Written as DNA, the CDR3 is TGTGCCATCGAGGGGGCAGGGATCCATGAGCAGTTCTTC. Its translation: CAIEGAGIHEQFF.

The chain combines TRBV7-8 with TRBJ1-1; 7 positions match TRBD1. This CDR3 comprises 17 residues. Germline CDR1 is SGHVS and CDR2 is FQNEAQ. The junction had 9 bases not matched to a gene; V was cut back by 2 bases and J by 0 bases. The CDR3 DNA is TGTGCCAGCAGCTTATATAGTCAGGGGGTCATGAACACTGAAGCTTTCTTT. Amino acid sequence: CASSLYSQGVMNTEAFF. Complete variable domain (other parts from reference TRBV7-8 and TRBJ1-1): GAGVSQSPRYKVAKRGQDVALRCDPISGHVSLFWYQQALGQGPEFLTYFQNEAQLDKSGLPSDRFFAERPEGSVSTLKIQRTQQEDSAVYLCASSLYSQGVMNTEAFFGQGTRLTVV.

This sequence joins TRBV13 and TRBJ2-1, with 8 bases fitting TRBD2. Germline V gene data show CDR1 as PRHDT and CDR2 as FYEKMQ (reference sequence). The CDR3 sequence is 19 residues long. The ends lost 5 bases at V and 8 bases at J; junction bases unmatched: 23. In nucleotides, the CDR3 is TGTGCCAGCAGCCCCAAAGCGGCAGGTACAGGACTAGCATCCCATGAGCAGTTCTTC. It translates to CASSPKAAGTGLASHEQFF.

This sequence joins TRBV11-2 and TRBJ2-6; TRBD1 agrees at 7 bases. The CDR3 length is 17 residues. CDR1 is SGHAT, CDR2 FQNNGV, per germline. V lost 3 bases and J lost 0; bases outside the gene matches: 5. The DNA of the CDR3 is TGTGCCAGCAGCTTTGGGGGACAGAGCTCTGGGGCCAACGTCCTGACTTTC. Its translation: CASSFGGQSSGANVLTF.

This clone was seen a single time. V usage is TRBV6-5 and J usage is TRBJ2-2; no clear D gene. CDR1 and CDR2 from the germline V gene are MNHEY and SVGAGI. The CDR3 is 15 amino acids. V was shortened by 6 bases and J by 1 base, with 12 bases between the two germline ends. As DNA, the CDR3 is TGTGCCAGCAGCTCTGCAGACTTGAACACCGGGGAGCTGTTTTTT. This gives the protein CASSSADLNTGELFF.

DNA of the CDR3: TGTGCCAGCTCCCAGGGAATAGGCAATCAGCCCCAGCATTTT. This translates into CASSQGIGNQPQHF. V usage is TRBV27 and J usage is TRBJ1-5; weak D call: TRBD1 (5 bases). CDR3 length: 14 amino acids. V was shortened by 8 bases and J by 2 bases, with 13 bases between the two germline ends. Germline V gene data show CDR1 as MNHEY and CDR2 as SMNVEV (reference sequence).

The CDR3 coding sequence is TGCGCCAGCAGCCAGAAGCCAGGGGCGACCACTGAAGCTTTCTTT. Amino acids: CASSQKPGATTEAFF. The chain carries TRBV5-1 and TRBJ1-1; maybe TRBD1 (6 bases). The CDR3 loop spans 15 amino acids. Trimming took off 4 bases at V and 4 bases at J, with 17 bases between the two ends. CDR1 is SGHRS and CDR2 is YFSETQ in the germline V gene.

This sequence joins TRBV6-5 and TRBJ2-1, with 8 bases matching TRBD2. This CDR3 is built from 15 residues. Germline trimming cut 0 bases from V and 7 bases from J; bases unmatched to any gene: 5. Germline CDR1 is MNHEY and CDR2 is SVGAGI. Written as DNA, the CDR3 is TGTGCCAGCAGTTACTCGATAAGCGGGGGTAATGAGCAGTTCTTC. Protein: CASSYSISGGNEQFF.

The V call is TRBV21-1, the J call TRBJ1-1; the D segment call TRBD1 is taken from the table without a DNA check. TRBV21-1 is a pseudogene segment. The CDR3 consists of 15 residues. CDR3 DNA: TGTGCCAGCACCCTCGAGGGACAGATGAACACTGAAGCTTTCTTT. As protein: CASTLEGQMNTEAFF.

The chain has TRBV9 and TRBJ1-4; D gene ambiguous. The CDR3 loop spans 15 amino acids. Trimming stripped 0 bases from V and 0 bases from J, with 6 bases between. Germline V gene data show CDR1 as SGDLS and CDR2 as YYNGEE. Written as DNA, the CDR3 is TGTGCCAGCAGCGTAGCGTCCGCAACTAATGAAAAACTGTTTTTT. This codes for CASSVASATNEKLFF. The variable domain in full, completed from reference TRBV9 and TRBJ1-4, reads DSGVTQTPKHLITATGQRVTLRCSPRSGDLSVYWYQQSLDQGLQFLIQYYNGEERAKGNILERFSAQQFPDLHSELNLSSLELGDSALYFCASSVASATNEKLFFGSGTQLSVL.

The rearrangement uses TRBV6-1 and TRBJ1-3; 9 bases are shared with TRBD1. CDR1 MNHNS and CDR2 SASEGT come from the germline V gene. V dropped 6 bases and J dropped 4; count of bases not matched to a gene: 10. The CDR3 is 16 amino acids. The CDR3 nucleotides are TGTGCCAGCAGAGAAAAGGGACAGGGAGACGGAAACACCATATATTTT. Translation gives CASREKGQGDGNTIYF.